This T cell receptor beta chain was observed in a study of blood T cell repertoires in COVID-19. Study-level information: Some COVID-19 samples were acute and others convalescent; all came from the United States, Italy and Spain. PBMCs, B-cell-depleted T cells, or T cells were the source of the cDNA or gDNA that made up the material.

The CDR3 covers 13 residues. The germline gives CDR1 MGHRA, CDR2 YSYEKL. V lost 9 bases and J 3 bases, leaving 11 bases between the germline ends. Method: immunoSEQ multiplex PCR; TCRdb's copy keeps in-frame clones and lacks some. This sample carries about 260,000 clones, about 85% of them seen once, and the ten largest clones take under 5.5%. Sequenced input: peripheral blood. V gene TRBV4-1 combines with J gene TRBJ1-4; D gene unclear. This receptor was identified in a man aged 55 to 70 with acute or convalescent COVID-19. This chain's CDR3 is CASRGRPNEKLFF. The CDR3 DNA reads as TGCGCCAGTCGTGGGAGGCCTAATGAAAAACTGTTTTTT.